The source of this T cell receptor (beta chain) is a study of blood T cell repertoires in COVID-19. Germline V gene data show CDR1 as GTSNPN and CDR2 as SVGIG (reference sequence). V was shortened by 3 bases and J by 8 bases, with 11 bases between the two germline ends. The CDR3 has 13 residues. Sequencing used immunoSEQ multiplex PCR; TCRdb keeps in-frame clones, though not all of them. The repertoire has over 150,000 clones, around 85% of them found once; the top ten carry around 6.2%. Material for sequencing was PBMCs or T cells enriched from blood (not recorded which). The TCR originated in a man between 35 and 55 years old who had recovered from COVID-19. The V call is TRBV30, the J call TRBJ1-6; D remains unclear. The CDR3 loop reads CAWSLGVYSPLHF. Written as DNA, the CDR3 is TGTGCCTGGAGCCTGGGAGTGTATTCACCCCTCCACTTT.